These 10 T cell receptor beta chains share one sample of origin, sequenced in a study of CD8 T cells in ankylosing spondylitis. For these TCRs, the target antigens are not known. TCRdb independently ran MiXCR on the 5' RACE reads; one entry per CDR3 protein. The sample contains around 450,000 distinct CDR3 sequences, about 24% of which appear only once. Study observations and caveats: One TCR beta motif, made up of eight or nine highly homologous variants, appeared characteristic of ankylosing spondylitis blood.

Source material: blood, either unsorted or a sorted T cell fraction (not recorded which). These receptors were obtained from a male donor with ankylosing spondylitis.

This clonotype appeared many times. V is TRBV12-3 or TRBV12-4 and J is TRBJ2-1; the D gene could be TRBD1 or TRBD2 (5 bases each). V was clipped by 7 bases and J by 0 bases, with 16 bases between them. The CDR3 totals 16 residues. The CDR3 region is CASTDIGTSSYNEQFF. CDR3 in DNA: TGTGCCAGCACCGACATCGGGACCAGCTCCTACAATGAGCAGTTCTTC.

The chain uses TRBV7-2 and TRBJ1-1; TRBD1 is a possible D gene (5 bases). V lost 1 base to trimming and J lost 2 bases, with 8 bases between them. Germline V gives CDR1 SGHTA, CDR2 FQGNSA. The CDR3 runs 14 residues. The CDR3 here is CASSLDRHNTEAFF. As DNA, the CDR3 is TGTGCCAGCAGCTTAGACAGGCACAACACTGAAGCTTTCTTT.

The chain has TRBV12-3 or TRBV12-4 and TRBJ2-7; possibly TRBD1 for D (7 bases). V gave up 1 base and J gave up 3 bases, with 13 bases separating them. The CDR3 runs 15 residues. CDR3 nucleotide sequence: TGTGCCAGCAGTTTAGGGTCAGGGGGGTTCTACGAGCAGTACTTC. This codes for CASSLGSGGFYEQYF.

This clonotype has more than one count but fewer than ten. CDR3 DNA: TGCAGCGTTGGACAGGGGGTTCGTCAGCCCCAGCATTTT. Translation gives CSVGQGVRQPQHF. V usage is TRBV29-1 and J usage is TRBJ1-5; 9 nucleotides align to TRBD1. Germline V gives CDR1 SQVTM, CDR2 ANQGSEA. The CDR3 extends over 13 amino acids. V was pared by 4 bases and J by 6 bases, with 4 bases of the junction left unmatched.

This clonotype was seen only a few times. The chain recombines TRBV5-1 with TRBJ1-2; D remains ambiguous. CDR3 size: 15 residues. V lost 0 bases to trimming and J lost 0 bases, with 9 bases between them. Germline V gene data show CDR1 as SGHRS and CDR2 as YFSETQ. This CDR3 reads CASSLEAGSNYGYTF. Here the CDR3 DNA reads TGCGCCAGCAGCTTGGAAGCAGGATCTAACTATGGCTACACCTTC.

This clonotype was seen a single time. This sequence joins TRBV7-9 and TRBJ2-1; 9 nucleotides align to TRBD2. CDR3 length equals 14 residues. J lost 2 bases, V lost 11 bases, and 7 bases had no gene match. Germline loops: CDR1 SEHNR, CDR2 FQNEAQ (reference sequence). The CDR3 spells CALDSGGAYNEQFF. The CDR3, as DNA: TGTGCCCTGGATAGCGGGGGCGCCTACAATGAGCAGTTCTTC.

The chain is built from TRBV5-6 and TRBJ1-2; the D is unclear. Germline V gene lookup returns CDR1 SGHDT and CDR2 YYEEEE. The CDR3 is 14 amino acids. V was cut by 4 bases and J by 0 bases, with 10 bases left in between. The CDR3 sequence: CASSALPANYGYTF. The DNA of the CDR3 is TGTGCCAGCAGCGCACTACCAGCTAACTATGGCTACACCTTC.

This clonotype was recorded a few times. The rearrangement links TRBV4-2 to TRBJ2-1; no clear D. CDR1 is LGHNA, CDR2 YNFKEQ, per germline. There are 14 residues in the CDR3. The V gene lost 0 bases and the J gene lost 6 bases, with 9 bases spanning the gap. CDR3 in amino acids: CASSQDARSNEQFF. The CDR3 bases are TGTGCCAGCAGCCAAGACGCCAGGTCCAATGAGCAGTTCTTC.

The V and J genes are TRBV5-1 and TRBJ2-1; TRBD2 might be the D (5 bases). Trimming removed 2 bases at V and 2 bases at J, with 11 bases between. CDR1 is SGHRS, CDR2 YFSETQ, per germline. The CDR3 is 15 amino acids. CDR3 sequence reads: CASSFSSGAYNEQFF. In DNA form, the CDR3 reads TGCGCCAGCAGCTTTTCATCCGGGGCCTACAATGAGCAGTTCTTC.

This chain uses TRBV24-1 with TRBJ2-1, with D possibly TRBD2 on 6 matching bases. With 4 bases removed from V and 6 bases from J, the gap between germline ends came to 9 bases. The length of the CDR3 is 13 residues. The germline V gene encodes CDR1 KGHDR and CDR2 SFDVKD. CDR3 sequence: CATSDSGGNEQFF. The CDR3 region has the DNA TGTGCCACCAGTGACTCCGGGGGCAATGAGCAGTTCTTC.